Listed here are 30 T cell receptor beta chains from one sample, sequenced in a study of blood T cells in healthy people across ages. A J-beta primer mix and a sample-barcoded 5' primer were used in a second PCR of about 7 to 12 cycles. TCRdb independently ran MiXCR on the 5' RACE reads; one entry per CDR3 protein. The data show about 640,000 distinct CDR3 sequences, about 28% seen once. The sample was blood. The receptor source for this set is a woman at least 80 years old in good health.

The V and J genes are TRBV27 and TRBJ2-5; perhaps D is TRBD1 or TRBD2 (5 bases each). CDR3 length: 15 residues. Trimming removed 2 bases at V and 2 bases at J, with 12 bases between. Germline CDR1 is MNHEY and CDR2 is SMNVEV (reference sequence). The CDR3 spells CASSLGTDFQETQYF. The CDR3 DNA sequence: TGTGCCAGCAGTTTAGGGACGGATTTTCAAGAGACCCAGTACTTC.

This clonotype was recorded many times. The chain employs TRBV9 and TRBJ2-1; 14 bases align to TRBD2. The germline gives CDR1 SGDLS, CDR2 YYNGEE. J was trimmed by 0 bases and V by 3 bases; bases with no gene match: 11. The CDR3 totals 20 residues. CDR3: CASSATRGLAGASSYNEQFF. DNA for the CDR3: TGTGCCAGCAGCGCCACCCGGGGACTAGCGGGGGCCAGCTCCTACAATGAGCAGTTCTTC.

This clonotype was observed many times. The chain has TRBV4-1 and TRBJ1-6; 9 bases fit TRBD1. The trim removed 3 bases at V and 7 bases at J, leaving 10 bases unmatched. This CDR3 has 17 amino acids. CDR1 MGHRA and CDR2 YSYEKL come from the germline V gene. The CDR3 DNA reads TGCGCCAGCAGCCAGGCAACCGGGACAGGGTTCAATTCACCCCTCCACTTT. Its protein product is CASSQATGTGFNSPLHF.

This clonotype has only one observation. This chain joins TRBV7-2 and TRBJ1-2; weak D call: TRBD1 (6 bases). Trimming removed 6 bases from V and 5 bases from J, with 16 bases in between. The CDR3 is 14 amino acids. In germline, CDR1 is SGHTA, CDR2 FQGNSA. The DNA of the CDR3 is TGTGCCAGCAGGAAGTGGGACAACGTTTATGGCTACACCTTC. It specifies CASRKWDNVYGYTF.

The J gene is TRBJ2-5, the V gene TRBV2, with D perhaps TRBD1 (5 bases). Near its end, the DNA agrees better with TRBJ2-7, so the J call may be wrong. From germline, CDR1 is SNHLY and CDR2 FYNNEI. This CDR3 has 12 amino acids. CDR3 sequence: CASRTPGFEQYF. As DNA, the CDR3 is TGTGCCAGCAGAACCCCAGGGTTCGAGCAGTACTTC.

In regard to this clonotype: A much larger clone sits a single nucleotide away, making a read error possible. The gene calls are TRBV3-1 and TRBJ2-5; TRBD1 aligns across 7 bases. This CDR3 is built from 15 residues. V shed 3 bases and J 2 bases; nucleotides not matched to a gene: 6. CDR1 LGHDT and CDR2 YNNKEL come from the germline V gene (reference sequence). CDR3 nucleotides: TGTGCCAGCAGCCACATCCCGGGACAGCAAGAGACCCAGTACTTC. This gives the protein CASSHIPGQQETQYF.

There are a few counts of this clonotype. Germline and junction disagree at one end, which may indicate a read error. This rearrangement joins TRBV12-3 or TRBV12-4 to TRBJ1-4, with 8 bases that match TRBD1. This CDR3 comprises 16 residues. The CDR3 loop reads CAGSSGQGGPNEKLFF. The CDR3, as DNA: TGTGCCGGCAGTTCCGGACAGGGCGGTCCTAATGAAAAACTGTTTTTT.

In this sample, this clonotype turned up many times. This chain joins TRBV4-3 and TRBJ1-4; 7 positions match TRBD1. Germline lookup yields CDR1 LGHNA and CDR2 YSLEER. This CDR3 spans 14 amino acids. Trimming took 3 bases from V and 5 from J; bases not matched to a gene: 3. The CDR3: CASSQTGLNEKLFF. DNA for the CDR3: TGCGCCAGCAGCCAGACAGGGTTAAATGAAAAACTGTTTTTT.

This clonotype showed up many times. V gene TRBV20-1 combines with J gene TRBJ2-7, with unresolved D. CDR3 length: 14 amino acids. Germline CDR1 is DFQATT and CDR2 is SNEGSKA (reference sequence). Trimming took 7 bases from V and 5 from J, leaving 21 bases between them. This CDR3 reads CSGAAHWQAHEQYF. The CDR3 DNA reads as TGCAGTGGGGCGGCCCACTGGCAGGCGCACGAGCAGTACTTC.

The chain uses TRBV9 and TRBJ1-1; D is uncertain. The germline V and J ends were trimmed by 5 bases and 8 bases, with 19 bases remaining between them. Germline values: CDR1 SGDLS, CDR2 YYNGEE. The CDR3 is 14 residues long. CDR3: CASSQTDGSQEAFF. CDR3 DNA: TGTGCCAGCAGTCAGACGGACGGTTCTCAAGAAGCTTTCTTT.

The CDR3 protein is CSGTPTVGQDTQYF. CDR3 DNA: TGCAGCGGGACCCCGACTGTGGGTCAAGATACGCAGTATTTT. This chain joins TRBV29-1 and TRBJ2-3, with D uncertain. Germline CDR1 and CDR2: SQVTM and ANQGSEA. V lost 7 bases, J lost 5 bases, and 19 bases lay in between. The CDR3 contains 14 residues.

This clonotype has a count of ten or more. The chain couples TRBV7-2 to TRBJ2-1; D gene ambiguous. The V gene's germline CDR1 is SGHTA and CDR2 FQGNSA. V dropped 1 base and J dropped 0 bases, with 10 bases sitting between them. This CDR3 region has 16 residues. The CDR3 here is CASSLGLASSYNEQFF. The CDR3 DNA is TGTGCCAGCAGCTTAGGACTGGCGAGCTCCTACAATGAGCAGTTCTTC. The entire variable domain, with the rest obtained from reference TRBV7-2 and TRBJ2-1, is as follows: GAGVSQSPSNKVTEKGKDVELRCDPISGHTALYWYRQSLGQGLEFLIYFQGNSAPDKSGLPSDRFSAERTGGSVSTLTIQRTQQEDSAVYLCASSLGLASSYNEQFFGPGTRLTVL.

V gene TRBV30 combines with J gene TRBJ2-2; a possible D gene is TRBD1 (7 bases). The CDR3 has 15 amino acids. Germline lookup yields CDR1 GTSNPN and CDR2 SVGIG (reference sequence). V was cut by 2 bases and J by 7 bases, with 17 bases left in between. In DNA, the CDR3 is TGTGCCTGGAGTTCTGTGACAGGGAGGATCGGGGAGCTGTTTTTT. Translation gives CAWSSVTGRIGELFF.

This clonotype was recorded at least ten times. The J gene is TRBJ1-2, the V gene TRBV14; D is possibly TRBD1 (6 bases). Trimming pared 4 bases from V and 3 bases from J, leaving 15 bases between. The CDR3 extends over 15 amino acids. Germline CDR1 is SGHDN and CDR2 is FVKESK. CDR3 in amino acids: CASSRTDRPDYGYTF. The CDR3 DNA reads as TGTGCCAGCAGCCGAACGGACAGACCAGACTATGGCTACACCTTC.

This clonotype came up many times. This chain joins TRBV20-1 and TRBJ2-1, with D perhaps being TRBD1 or TRBD2 (5 bases each). Trimming left V 0 bases short and J 0 bases short, with 9 bases between. CDR1 and CDR2 from the germline V gene are DFQATT and SNEGSKA (reference sequence). This CDR3 has 15 amino acids. CDR3 sequence: CSAREWGSSYNEQFF. CDR3 sequence (DNA): TGCAGTGCTAGAGAATGGGGGAGCTCCTACAATGAGCAGTTCTTC.

V gene TRBV6-1 combines with J gene TRBJ2-4; D is uncertain. CDR1 and CDR2 (germline): MNHNS, SASEGT. This CDR3 contains 13 residues. Trimming cost V 4 bases and J 9 bases, with 13 bases left between them. CDR3 sequence: CASSASAAPIQYF. The DNA of the CDR3 is TGTGCCAGCAGTGCCAGCGCTGCCCCCATTCAGTACTTC.

In this sample, this clonotype turned up many times. The genes are TRBV20-1 and TRBJ1-6, with TRBD1 matching 11 bases. Germline values: CDR1 DFQATT, CDR2 SNEGSKA (reference sequence). The J segment lost 7 bases and the V segment lost 1 base, leaving 6 bases of the junction unmatched. The length of the CDR3 is 16 residues. DNA of the CDR3: TGCAGTGCTAGAGGTGGACAGGGGGCTTGGAATTCACCCCTCCACTTT. This codes for CSARGGQGAWNSPLHF.

With respect to this clonotype: The junction departs from the called germline gene at one end, perhaps through a read error. The chain's CDR3 is CAGSLRDREADTRYF. The CDR3 nucleotides are TGTGCCGGCAGCTTAAGGGACAGGGAGGCAGATACGCGGTATTTT. The chain uses TRBV7-3 and TRBJ2-3; TRBD1 matches at 9 bases. The CDR3 has 15 amino acids. CDR1 is SGHTA, CDR2 FQGTGA, per germline.

This clonotype was seen many times. The chain is built from TRBV20-1 and TRBJ2-1, with 9 bases that match TRBD2. Germline V CDR1 and CDR2: DFQATT, SNEGSKA (reference sequence). With 1 base clipped from V and 9 bases from J, the junction kept 7 bases outside the gene matches. The CDR3 runs 14 residues. The CDR3 DNA sequence: TGCAGTGCTAGAGGTGGCGGGGGGGCCGGTGAGCAGTTCTTC. Its translation is CSARGGGGAGEQFF.

This clonotype was observed many times. V gene TRBV4-2 combines with J gene TRBJ2-1; 10 nucleotides align to TRBD2. This CDR3 is built from 16 residues. The trim removed 4 bases at V and 5 bases at J, leaving 8 bases unmatched. Germline lookup yields CDR1 LGHNA and CDR2 YNFKEQ. This CDR3 reads CASSRSERGGNNEQFF. The CDR3, as DNA: TGTGCCAGCAGCCGCTCCGAGCGGGGGGGCAACAATGAGCAGTTCTTC.

This clonotype showed up many times. The chain joins TRBV12-5 to TRBJ2-1; the D gene is possibly TRBD2 (5 bases). The CDR3 length is 11 residues. Germline lookup yields CDR1 LGHNT and CDR2 FRNRAP. The ends were cut back, 7 bases at V and 8 bases at J, with 9 bases in the middle. CDR3 loop: CASANGDEQFF. CDR3 DNA: TGTGCTAGTGCCAACGGGGATGAGCAGTTCTTC.

This clonotype was recorded a few times. V gene TRBV4-2 combines with J gene TRBJ1-5; 7 bases agree with TRBD1. Germline V gene lookup returns CDR1 LGHNA and CDR2 YNFKEQ. V dropped 0 bases and J dropped 3; count of bases not matched to a gene: 2. The CDR3 runs to 15 residues. The CDR3 DNA follows: TGTGCCAGCAGCCAAGAGGGACAGTACAATCAGCCCCAGCATTTT. This gives the protein CASSQEGQYNQPQHF.

As for this clonotype: A much bigger clone sits one base away, suggesting this may be a read error. V gene TRBV7-2 combines with J gene TRBJ2-7; no definite D call. Trimming removed 7 bases from V and 5 bases from J, with 12 bases in between. The germline V gene has CDR1 SGHTA and CDR2 FQGNSA. The CDR3 length is 12 residues. CDR3 region: CASTPLKNEQYF. CDR3 coding DNA: TGTGCCAGCACCCCCTTGAAAAACGAGCAGTACTTC. Combining the CDR3 with reference TRBV7-2 and TRBJ2-7 gives the whole variable domain GAGVSQSPSNKVTEKGKDVELRCDPISGHTALYWYRQSLGQGLEFLIYFQGNSAPDKSGLPSDRFSAERTGGSVSTLTIQRTQQEDSAVYLCASTPLKNEQYFGPGTRLTVT.

This clonotype occurred many times. This sequence joins TRBV9 and TRBJ2-3, with TRBD2 matching over 7 bases. CDR3 length: 14 amino acids. J lost 2 bases, V lost 1 base, and 1 base had no gene match. Germline V gene data show CDR1 as SGDLS and CDR2 as YYNGEE. The CDR3 DNA follows: TGTGCCAGCAGCGTACTAGCGGACACAGATACGCAGTATTTT. Translation: CASSVLADTDTQYF.

In the case of this clonotype: Possible read error: a much larger clone is one base away. The gene calls are TRBV20-1 and TRBJ2-3; D might be TRBD2 (7 bases). The length of the CDR3 is 15 residues. The V end was cut by 0 bases, the J end by 6 bases, with 16 bases between. Germline V gene sequence: CDR1 DFQATT, CDR2 SNEGSKA (reference sequence). The CDR3 DNA follows: TGCAGTGCTAGAGATCTGGCGGGGGCTAGTGATACGCAGTATTTT. Amino acids: CSARDLAGASDTQYF.

This clonotype was detected only a few times. The gene calls are TRBV5-1 and TRBJ2-2; no definite D call. The CDR3 is 16 residues long. Trimming cost V 0 bases and J 6 bases, with 15 bases left between them. Germline lookup yields CDR1 SGHRS and CDR2 YFSETQ. The CDR3 nucleotides read TGCGCCAGCAGCTTGGCGGCAAATCGCGGCGCCGGGGAGCTGTTTTTT. Protein product: CASSLAANRGAGELFF.

Note on this clonotype: This may be a read error, as it is one base from a much larger clone. V usage is TRBV25-1 and J usage is TRBJ2-1; D could derive from TRBD1 or TRBD2 (5 bases each). The CDR3 has 16 amino acids. Trimming took 4 bases from V and 2 from J, leaving 15 bases between them. Germline CDR1 is MGHDK and CDR2 is SYGVNS. CDR3 sequence: CASSVRRGAAYNEQFF. The CDR3 DNA reads TGTGCCAGCAGTGTACGTCGAGGGGCCGCCTACAATGAGCAGTTCTTC.

This clonotype was counted many times. V is TRBV4-1 and J is TRBJ2-5; D call uncertain. There are 14 residues in the CDR3. CDR1 and CDR2 from the germline V gene are MGHRA and YSYEKL. Between the trimmed V and J ends, which lost 0 bases and 1 base, there was a span of 6 bases. CDR3 DNA sequence: TGCGCCAGCAGCCAAGACGATCCCCAAGAGACCCAGTACTTC. Translated: CASSQDDPQETQYF.

At least ten counts were recorded for this clonotype. V usage is TRBV5-1 and J usage is TRBJ2-3; 8 positions agree with TRBD2. V shed 5 bases, J shed 5 bases, and the junction held 7 bases outside the gene matches. Germline CDR1 and CDR2: SGHRS and YFSETQ. The CDR3 runs to 14 residues. The CDR3 sequence: CASRTAGEGDTQYF. CDR3 nucleotide sequence: TGCGCCAGCAGAACAGCGGGGGAGGGAGATACGCAGTATTTT.

J is TRBJ2-5 and V is TRBV20-1; tentative D call: TRBD2 (6 bases). The CDR3 has 14 amino acids. Germline V gene sequence: CDR1 DFQATT, CDR2 SNEGSKA (reference sequence). The CDR3 loop reads CSFTPGDFQEARYF. CDR3 nucleotides: TGCAGCTTCACCCCGGGGGACTTCCAAGAGGCCCGGTACTTC.